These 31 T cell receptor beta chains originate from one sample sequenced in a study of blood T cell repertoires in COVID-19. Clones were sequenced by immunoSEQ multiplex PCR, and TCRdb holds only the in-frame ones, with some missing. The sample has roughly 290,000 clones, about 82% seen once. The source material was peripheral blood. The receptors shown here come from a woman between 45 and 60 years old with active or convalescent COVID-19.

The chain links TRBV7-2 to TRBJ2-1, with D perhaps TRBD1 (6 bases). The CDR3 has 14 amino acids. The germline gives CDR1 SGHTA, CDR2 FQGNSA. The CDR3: CATTRDNSYNEQFF. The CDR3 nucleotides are TGTGCTACAACAAGGGACAACTCCTACAATGAGCAGTTCTTC. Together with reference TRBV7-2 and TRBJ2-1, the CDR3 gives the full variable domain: GAGVSQSPSNKVTEKGKDVELRCDPISGHTALYWYRQSLGQGLEFLIYFQGNSAPDKSGLPSDRFSAERTGGSVSTLTIQRTQQEDSAVYLCATTRDNSYNEQFFGPGTRLTVL.

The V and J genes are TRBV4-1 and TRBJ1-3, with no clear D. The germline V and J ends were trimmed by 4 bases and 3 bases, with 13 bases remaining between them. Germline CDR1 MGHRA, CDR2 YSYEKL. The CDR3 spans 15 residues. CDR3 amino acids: CASSRVPGGGNTIYF. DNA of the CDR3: TGCGCCAGCAGCCGTGTGCCAGGAGGTGGAAACACCATATATTTT.

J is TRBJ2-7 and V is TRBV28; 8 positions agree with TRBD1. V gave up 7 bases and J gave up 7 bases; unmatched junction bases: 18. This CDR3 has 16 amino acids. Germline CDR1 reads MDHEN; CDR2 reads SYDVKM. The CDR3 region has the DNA TGTGCCAGCAACTCTCCAGGGGGCCAACCCCCCTGGGAGCAGTACTTC. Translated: CASNSPGGQPPWEQYF.

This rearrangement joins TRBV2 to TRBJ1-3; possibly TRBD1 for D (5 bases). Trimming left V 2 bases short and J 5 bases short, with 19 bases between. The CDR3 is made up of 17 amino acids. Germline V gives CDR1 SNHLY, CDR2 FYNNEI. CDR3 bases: TGTGCCAGCAGTGAACGGCGCGGGCGGGGGGTGAGAAACACCATATATTTT. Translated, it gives CASSERRGRGVRNTIYF. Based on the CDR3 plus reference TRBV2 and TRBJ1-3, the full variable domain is EPEVTQTPSHQVTQMGQEVILRCVPISNHLYFYWYRQILGQKVEFLVSFYNNEISEKSEIFDDQFSVERPDGSNFTLKIRSTKLEDSAMYFCASSERRGRGVRNTIYFGEGSWLTVV.

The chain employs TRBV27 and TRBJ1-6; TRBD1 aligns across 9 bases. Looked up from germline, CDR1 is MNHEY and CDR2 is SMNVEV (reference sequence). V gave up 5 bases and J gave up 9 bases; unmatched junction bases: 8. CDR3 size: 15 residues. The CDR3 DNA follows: TGTGCCAGCAGTACGAGACAGGGGGGGGTTTCACCCCTCCACTTT. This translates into CASSTRQGGVSPLHF.

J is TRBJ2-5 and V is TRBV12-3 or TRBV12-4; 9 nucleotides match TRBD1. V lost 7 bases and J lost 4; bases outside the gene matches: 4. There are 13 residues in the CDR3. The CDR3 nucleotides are TGTGCCAGCACCAGGGACAGGGCAGAGACCCAGTACTTC. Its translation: CASTRDRAETQYF.

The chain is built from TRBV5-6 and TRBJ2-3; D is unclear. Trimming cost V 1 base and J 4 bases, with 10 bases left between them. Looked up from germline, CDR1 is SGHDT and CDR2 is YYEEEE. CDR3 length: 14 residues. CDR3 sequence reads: CASSLFLLPDTQYF. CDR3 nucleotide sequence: TGTGCCAGCAGCTTGTTCCTCCTCCCAGATACGCAGTATTTT.

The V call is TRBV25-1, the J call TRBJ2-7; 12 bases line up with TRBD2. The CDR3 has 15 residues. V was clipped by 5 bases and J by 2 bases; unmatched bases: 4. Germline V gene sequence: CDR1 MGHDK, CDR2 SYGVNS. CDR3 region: CASSPSSGRAYEQYF. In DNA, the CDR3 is TGTGCCAGCAGTCCTTCTAGCGGGAGGGCCTACGAGCAGTACTTC.

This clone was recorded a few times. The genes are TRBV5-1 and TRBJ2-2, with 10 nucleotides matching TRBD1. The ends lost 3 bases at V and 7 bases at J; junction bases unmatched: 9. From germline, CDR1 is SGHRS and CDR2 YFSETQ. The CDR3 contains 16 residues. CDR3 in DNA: TGCGCCAGCAGCTCCTCCGGGACAGGGGAGGACGGGGAGCTGTTTTTT. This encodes CASSSSGTGEDGELFF.

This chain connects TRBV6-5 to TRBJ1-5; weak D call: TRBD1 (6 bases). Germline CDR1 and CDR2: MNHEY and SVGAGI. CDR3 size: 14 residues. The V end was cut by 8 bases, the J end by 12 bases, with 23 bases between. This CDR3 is CASSVGQPSTLQHF. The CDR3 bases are TGTGCCAGCTCGGTTGGACAGCCCTCGACGCTCCAGCATTTT.

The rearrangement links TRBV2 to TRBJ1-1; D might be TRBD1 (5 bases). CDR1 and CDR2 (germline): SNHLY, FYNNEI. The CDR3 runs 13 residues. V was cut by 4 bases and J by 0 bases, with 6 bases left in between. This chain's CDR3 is CASSGQLNTEAFF. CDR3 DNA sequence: TGTGCCAGCAGTGGACAGTTGAACACTGAAGCTTTCTTT. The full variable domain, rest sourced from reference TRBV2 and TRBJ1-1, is EPEVTQTPSHQVTQMGQEVILRCVPISNHLYFYWYRQILGQKVEFLVSFYNNEISEKSEIFDDQFSVERPDGSNFTLKIRSTKLEDSAMYFCASSGQLNTEAFFGQGTRLTVV.

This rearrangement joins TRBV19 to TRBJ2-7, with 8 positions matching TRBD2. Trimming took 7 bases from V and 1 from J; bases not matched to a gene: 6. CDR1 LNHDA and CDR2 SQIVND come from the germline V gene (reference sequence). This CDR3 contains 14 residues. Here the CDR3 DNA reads TGTGCCAGTACTGAGCGGGAGAGGTCCTACGAGCAGTACTTC. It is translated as CASTERERSYEQYF.

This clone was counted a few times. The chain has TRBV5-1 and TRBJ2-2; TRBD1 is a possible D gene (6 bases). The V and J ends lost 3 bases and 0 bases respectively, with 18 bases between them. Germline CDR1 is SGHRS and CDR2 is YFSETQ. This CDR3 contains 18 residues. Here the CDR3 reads CASSWTLDSLSNTGELFF. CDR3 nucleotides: TGCGCCAGCAGCTGGACCCTGGACAGCTTATCGAACACCGGGGAGCTGTTTTTT.

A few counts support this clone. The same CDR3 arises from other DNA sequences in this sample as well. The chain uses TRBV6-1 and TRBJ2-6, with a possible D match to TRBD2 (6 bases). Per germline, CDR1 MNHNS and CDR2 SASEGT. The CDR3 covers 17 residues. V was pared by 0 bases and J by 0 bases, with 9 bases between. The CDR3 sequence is CASSEAPGGSGANVLTF. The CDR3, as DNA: TGTGCCAGCAGTGAAGCGCCCGGGGGCTCTGGGGCCAACGTCCTGACTTTC.

This chain's CDR3 is CASSTAETQYF. The CDR3 DNA is TGTGCCAGCAGTACAGCAGAGACCCAGTACTTC. The rearrangement links TRBV28 to TRBJ2-5; D call uncertain. V was clipped by 5 bases and J by 4 bases, with 5 bases between them. CDR1 is MDHEN and CDR2 is SYDVKM in the germline V gene. CDR3 size: 11 residues.

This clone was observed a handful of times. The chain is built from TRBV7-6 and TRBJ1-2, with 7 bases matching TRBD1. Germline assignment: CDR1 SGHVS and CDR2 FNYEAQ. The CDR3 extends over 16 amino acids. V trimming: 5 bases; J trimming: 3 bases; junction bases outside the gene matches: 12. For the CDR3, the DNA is TGTGCCAGCAGCCCCGGTTTGGCAGGGGGACACTATGGCTACACCTTC. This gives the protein CASSPGLAGGHYGYTF.

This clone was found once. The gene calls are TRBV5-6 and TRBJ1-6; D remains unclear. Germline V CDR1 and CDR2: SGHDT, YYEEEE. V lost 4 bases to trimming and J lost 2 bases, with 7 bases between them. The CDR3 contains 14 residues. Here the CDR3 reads CASSTGTYNSPLHF. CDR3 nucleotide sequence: TGTGCCAGCAGCACCGGGACCTATAATTCACCCCTCCACTTT.

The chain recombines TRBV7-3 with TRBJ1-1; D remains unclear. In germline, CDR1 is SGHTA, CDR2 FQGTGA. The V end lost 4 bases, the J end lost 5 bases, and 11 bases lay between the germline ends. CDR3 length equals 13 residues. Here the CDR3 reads CASSYAVWTEAFF. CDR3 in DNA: TGTGCCAGCAGCTATGCGGTTTGGACTGAAGCTTTCTTT.

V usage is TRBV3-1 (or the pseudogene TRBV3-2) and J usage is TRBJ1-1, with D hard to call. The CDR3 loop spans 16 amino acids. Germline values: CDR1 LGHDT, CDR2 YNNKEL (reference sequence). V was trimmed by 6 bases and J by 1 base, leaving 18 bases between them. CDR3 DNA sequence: TGTGCCAGCAGGGGCGGGCAAAAAGGTCGGAACACTGAAGCTTTCTTT. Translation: CASRGGQKGRNTEAFF.

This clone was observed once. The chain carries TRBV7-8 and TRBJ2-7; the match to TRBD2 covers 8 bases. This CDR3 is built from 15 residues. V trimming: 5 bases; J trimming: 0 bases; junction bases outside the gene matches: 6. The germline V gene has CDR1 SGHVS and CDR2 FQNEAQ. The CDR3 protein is CASSPTSGASYEQYF. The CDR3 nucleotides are TGTGCCAGCAGCCCTACTAGCGGAGCCTCCTACGAGCAGTACTTC.

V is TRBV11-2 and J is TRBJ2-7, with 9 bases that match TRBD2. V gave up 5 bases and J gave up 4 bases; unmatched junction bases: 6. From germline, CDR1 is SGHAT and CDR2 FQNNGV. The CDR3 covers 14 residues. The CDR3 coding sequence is TGTGCCAGCAGCATCCTAGCGGGAAGATACGAGCAGTACTTC. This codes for CASSILAGRYEQYF.

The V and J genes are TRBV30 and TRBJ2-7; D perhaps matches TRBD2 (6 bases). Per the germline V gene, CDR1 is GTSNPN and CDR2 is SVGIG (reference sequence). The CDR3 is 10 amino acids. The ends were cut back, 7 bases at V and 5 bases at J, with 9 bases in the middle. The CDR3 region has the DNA TGTGCCTTCGGGGGTAACGAGCAGTACTTC. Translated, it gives CAFGGNEQYF.

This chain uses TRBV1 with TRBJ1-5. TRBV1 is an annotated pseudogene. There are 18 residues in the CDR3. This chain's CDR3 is CTSSREAGGRSFYQPQHF. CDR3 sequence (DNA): TGCACCAGCAGCCGGGAGGCAGGAGGCCGAAGTTTTTATCAGCCCCAGCATTTT.

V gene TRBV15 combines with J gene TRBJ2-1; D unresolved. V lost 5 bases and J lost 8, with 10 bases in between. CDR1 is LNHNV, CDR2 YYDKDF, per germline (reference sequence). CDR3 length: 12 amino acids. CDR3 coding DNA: TGTGCCACCAGCTTCCGCTCGGATGAGCAGTTCTTC. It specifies CATSFRSDEQFF.

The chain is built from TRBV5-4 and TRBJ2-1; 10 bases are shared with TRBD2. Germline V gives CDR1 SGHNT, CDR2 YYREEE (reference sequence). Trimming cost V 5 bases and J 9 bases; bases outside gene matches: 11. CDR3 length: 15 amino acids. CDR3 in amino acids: CASSRPSGRMGEQFF. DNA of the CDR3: TGTGCCAGCAGTAGGCCTAGCGGGAGAATGGGTGAGCAGTTCTTC.

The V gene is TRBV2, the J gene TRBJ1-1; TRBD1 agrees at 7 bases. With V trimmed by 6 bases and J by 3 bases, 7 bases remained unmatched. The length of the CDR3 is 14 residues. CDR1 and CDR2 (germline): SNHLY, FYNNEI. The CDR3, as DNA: TGTGCCAGCAGCGAGACAGGGAAGGACACTGAAGCTTTCTTT. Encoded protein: CASSETGKDTEAFF.

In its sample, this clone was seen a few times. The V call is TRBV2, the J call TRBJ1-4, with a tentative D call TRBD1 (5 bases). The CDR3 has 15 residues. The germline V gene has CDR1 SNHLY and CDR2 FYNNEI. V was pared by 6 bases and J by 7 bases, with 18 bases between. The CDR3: CASSTQVSRREKLFF. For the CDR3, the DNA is TGTGCCAGCAGCACACAGGTTTCGAGGCGTGAAAAACTGTTTTTT.

CDR3 bases: TGTGCCAGCAGTTACTCGCGGATCGGGTACGGGGAGACCCAGTACTTC. Encoded protein: CASSYSRIGYGETQYF. The genes are TRBV6-2 or TRBV6-3 and TRBJ2-5; D not certain. V dropped 0 bases and J dropped 5 bases, with 16 bases sitting between them. This CDR3 contains 16 residues. The germline CDR1 and CDR2 sequences are MNHEY and SVGEGT.

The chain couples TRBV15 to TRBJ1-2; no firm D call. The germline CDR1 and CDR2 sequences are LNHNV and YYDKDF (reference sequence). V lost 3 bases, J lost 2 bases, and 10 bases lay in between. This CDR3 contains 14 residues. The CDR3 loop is CATSSRETNYGYTF. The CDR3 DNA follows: TGTGCCACCAGCAGCCGGGAAACGAACTATGGCTACACCTTC.

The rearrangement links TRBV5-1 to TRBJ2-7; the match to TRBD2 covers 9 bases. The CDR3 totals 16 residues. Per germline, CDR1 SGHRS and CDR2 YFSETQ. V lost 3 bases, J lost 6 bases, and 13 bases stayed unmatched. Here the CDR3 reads CASSSSGLAGIGEQYF. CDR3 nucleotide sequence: TGCGCCAGCAGCTCCTCCGGGCTAGCGGGAATAGGCGAGCAGTACTTC. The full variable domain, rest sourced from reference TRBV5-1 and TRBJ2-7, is KAGVTQTPRYLIKTRGQQVTLSCSPISGHRSVSWYQQTPGQGLQFLFEYFSETQRNKGNFPGRFSGRQFSNSRSEMNVSTLELGDSALYLCASSSSGLAGIGEQYFGPGTRLTVT.

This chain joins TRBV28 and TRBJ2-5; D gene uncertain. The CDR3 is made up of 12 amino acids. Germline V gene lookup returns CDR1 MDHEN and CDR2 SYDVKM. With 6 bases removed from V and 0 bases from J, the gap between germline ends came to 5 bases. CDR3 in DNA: TGTGCCAGCAGCCAGTACCAAGAGACCCAGTACTTC. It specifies CASSQYQETQYF.